These T cell receptor beta chains were read from a single sample in a study of blood T cells in healthy people across ages. TCRdb re-derived calls from the 5' RACE reads in MiXCR, one entry per CDR3 protein. The table has about 680,000 distinct CDR3 sequences, approximately 49% seen once. Sequencing was carried out using blood. These receptors were collected from a woman aged 60-75 years in good health. The CDR3 runs from the conserved cysteine through the conserved F or W. The D gene is left open where the match is weak. Size values are once, few and many counts, or a class for expanded clones, and some rows have none.

clone_size: NA
v_call: TRBV5-1
d_call: NA
j_call: TRBJ2-7
cdr3_nt: TGCGCCAGCAGCTCTGACAGCGGGCTCTACGAGCAGTACTTC
cdr3_aa: CASSSDSGLYEQYF

clone_size: once
v_call: TRBV20-1
d_call: NA
j_call: TRBJ2-1
cdr3_nt: TGCAGTGCTATTAAGGGGGGTTCTTACAATGAGCAGTTCTTC
cdr3_aa: CSAIKGGSYNEQFF

clone_size: NA
v_call: TRBV7-9
d_call: TRBD1
j_call: TRBJ2-7
cdr3_nt: TGTGCCAGCAGGGCCGGGACAGCAATGCGCGAGCAGTACTTC
cdr3_aa: CASRAGTAMREQYF

clone_size: NA
v_call: TRBV5-1
d_call: TRBD2
j_call: TRBJ2-1
cdr3_nt: TGCGCCAGCAGCTGGGCAGTAGGACTAGCGGGAGTTGTTGATGAGCAGTTCTTC
cdr3_aa: CASSWAVGLAGVVDEQFF

clone_size: NA
v_call: TRBV5-1
d_call: NA
j_call: TRBJ1-1
cdr3_nt: TGCGCCAGCGGACCGGGACACCTGATCACTGAAGCTTTCTTT
cdr3_aa: CASGPGHLITEAFF

clone_size: NA
v_call: TRBV20-1
d_call: TRBD2
j_call: TRBJ2-7
cdr3_nt: TGCAGTGCTTGGACTAGCGGGAGTAGATCCTACGAGCAGTACTTC
cdr3_aa: CSAWTSGSRSYEQYF

clone_size: once
v_call: TRBV24-1
d_call: NA
j_call: TRBJ1-2
cdr3_nt: TGTGCCACCAGTGGCACCGACACCTATGGCTACACCTTC
cdr3_aa: CATSGTDTYGYTF

clone_size: NA
v_call: TRBV7-2
d_call: NA
j_call: TRBJ1-1
cdr3_nt: TGTGCCAGCAGCCCGGCCTCTGAGAACACTGAAGCTTTCTTT
cdr3_aa: CASSPASENTEAFF

clone_size: NA
v_call: TRBV15
d_call: NA
j_call: TRBJ2-5
cdr3_nt: TGTGCCACCAGCAGAGGAAGAGGCGGGACCGACGATGAGCAGTACTTC
cdr3_aa: CATSRGRGGTDDEQYF

clone_size: NA
v_call: TRBV27
d_call: TRBD2
j_call: TRBJ2-1
cdr3_nt: TGTGCCAGCAGTCCAGCGGGGGGGGTTGCGGGAGAGCAGTTCTTC
cdr3_aa: CASSPAGGVAGEQFF

clone_size: NA
v_call: TRBV18
d_call: NA
j_call: TRBJ2-1
cdr3_nt: TGTGCCAGCTCACCACCGGACACAAGTGAGCAGTTCTTC
cdr3_aa: CASSPPDTSEQFF

clone_size: NA
v_call: TRBV6-6
d_call: TRBD2
j_call: TRBJ2-7
cdr3_nt: TGTGCCAGCAAAACTAGCGGCGATGCCTCCTACGAGCAGTACTTC
cdr3_aa: CASKTSGDASYEQYF

clone_size: few
v_call: TRBV2
d_call: NA
j_call: TRBJ1-2
cdr3_nt: TGTGCCAGCCAAGGGACACCCTATGGCTACACCTTC
cdr3_aa: CASQGTPYGYTF

clone_size: NA
v_call: TRBV12-3/TRBV12-4
d_call: TRBD1
j_call: TRBJ1-2
cdr3_nt: TGCGCCAGCAGAGACGCCTCCGGGACAGCTTATGGCTACACCTTC
cdr3_aa: CASRDASGTAYGYTF

clone_size: few
v_call: TRBV7-9
d_call: NA
j_call: TRBJ1-6
cdr3_nt: TGTGCCAGCAGCTCCATGGCGAACTATAATTCACCCCTCCACTTT
cdr3_aa: CASSSMANYNSPLHF

clone_size: NA
v_call: TRBV20-1
d_call: TRBD2
j_call: TRBJ2-5
cdr3_nt: TGCAGTGCTAGAGAGCGGGCGGGAGGACAAGAGACCCAGTACTTC
cdr3_aa: CSARERAGGQETQYF

clone_size: few
v_call: TRBV6-2/TRBV6-3
d_call: NA
j_call: TRBJ2-2
cdr3_nt: TGTGCCAGCAGTTACCGGGCGGGACAGAAAAACACCGGGGAGCTGTTTTTT
cdr3_aa: CASSYRAGQKNTGELFF

clone_size: once
v_call: TRBV5-1
d_call: TRBD1
j_call: TRBJ2-3
cdr3_nt: TGCGCCAGCAGTTCGGACAGGGTACGCACAGATACGCAGTATTTT
cdr3_aa: CASSSDRVRTDTQYF

clone_size: few
v_call: TRBV6-5
d_call: NA
j_call: TRBJ2-1
cdr3_nt: TGTGCCAGCAGGGAGAGGGGCTATGAGCAGTTCTTC
cdr3_aa: CASRERGYEQFF

clone_size: NA
v_call: TRBV20-1
d_call: NA
j_call: TRBJ2-1
cdr3_nt: TGCAGTGCTAGGGCTCCGGGACTCGTCTTCCAGGAGCAGTTCTTC
cdr3_aa: CSARAPGLVFQEQFF

clone_size: NA
v_call: TRBV7-2
d_call: TRBD2
j_call: TRBJ2-3
cdr3_nt: TGTGCCAGCGGGGGGGTTCTTCTACGCACAGATACGCAGTATTTT
cdr3_aa: CASGGVLLRTDTQYF

clone_size: few
v_call: TRBV11-2
d_call: TRBD1
j_call: TRBJ2-1
cdr3_nt: TGTGCCAGCAGCTTACGTGGCGGGACAGGGTCCAATGAGCAGTTCTTC
cdr3_aa: CASSLRGGTGSNEQFF

clone_size: NA
v_call: TRBV12-3/TRBV12-4
d_call: NA
j_call: TRBJ2-3
cdr3_nt: TGTGCCAGCAGTTTTGCGGCTAGTAGCACAGATACGCAGTATTTT
cdr3_aa: CASSFAASSTDTQYF

clone_size: NA
v_call: TRBV14
d_call: NA
j_call: TRBJ2-5
cdr3_nt: TGTGCCAGCAGCCAAGGGTCTGGGGTGTACCAAGAGACCCAGTACTTC
cdr3_aa: CASSQGSGVYQETQYF